This T cell receptor (beta chain) derives from a study of long-term antiretroviral therapy in people with HIV. With regard to this clone: What it recognizes is unknown.

Researchers ran immunoSEQ v3.0 at survey level. Libraries were prepared by immunoSEQ multiplex PCR; TCRdb keeps only in-frame clonotypes and omits some of them. The sample gives 42,000 or so clones, 75% to 90% of which show up once; about 6% is in the top ten. Before DNA extraction, roughly 0.9-11 million cryopreserved PBMC were held in the samples. Study-wide findings and caveats: An increase in diversity followed ART, yet levels stayed below transplant donor controls. Collection spanned 2004 to 2017; ART regimens may be less effective than current ones. Across all time points, the repertoire was dominated by clones that expanded before ART.

The CDR3 totals 13 residues. Germline V gives CDR1 SQVTM, CDR2 ANQGSEA. The junction had 5 bases not matched to a gene; V was cut back by 7 bases and J by 0 bases. The receptor's source is a woman aged 45 to 65 with HIV. Sequenced here: unsorted PBMCs, sampled 3.1 years after starting antiretroviral therapy. The chain has TRBV29-1 and TRBJ2-7; 8 bases are shared with TRBD2. CDR3 in amino acids: CSAGAGVSYEQYF. CDR3 coding DNA: TGCAGCGCCGGAGCGGGGGTCTCCTACGAGCAGTACTTC.